Below are 11 T cell receptor beta chains sequenced from a single sample in a study of CD8+CD57+ T cells in acquired aplastic anemia. TCR beta VDJ and CDR3 were profiled, and genomic DNA was the template. In TCRdb, the reads were re-called with MiXCR into one record per CDR3 protein. Of over 150,000 distinct CDR3 sequences in the sample, around 63% were seen once. It was patients with CD8+CD57+ cell expansion by flow cytometry who were chosen for sequencing. Sequencing was done on a sample of sorted CD4+, CD8+, or CD8+CD57+ T cells (not recorded which) from PBMCs. All receptors derive from a human donor with aplastic anemia.

This chain uses TRBV19 with TRBJ2-7; 7 positions match TRBD2. CDR1 LNHDA and CDR2 SQIVND come from the germline V gene (reference sequence). The CDR3 totals 13 residues. J was trimmed by 2 bases and V by 4 bases; bases with no gene match: 2. The CDR3 here is CASSRTSAYEQYF. The CDR3 DNA reads TGTGCCAGTAGTAGAACTAGCGCCTACGAGCAGTACTTC.

The CDR3 bases are TGTGCCAGCAGTGGTCAGGGCGACGATTCACCCCTCCACTTT. It is translated as CASSGQGDDSPLHF. The chain recombines TRBV6-9 with TRBJ1-6, with D maybe TRBD1 (5 bases). Germline values: CDR1 MNHGY, CDR2 SVAAGI. V was pared by 5 bases and J by 8 bases, with 13 bases between. CDR3 length: 14 residues.

Details on this clonotype: At one end the junction does not follow the germline gene, possibly because of a read error. The chain has TRBV10-3 and TRBJ1-1; tentative D call: TRBD1 (6 bases). The germline V gene has CDR1 ENHRY and CDR2 SYGVKD. The CDR3 runs to 11 residues. The CDR3 region is CAIRRGADAFF. For the CDR3, the DNA is TGTGCCATCAGAAGGGGGGCTGATGCTTTCTTT.

This clonotype was recorded many times. The V and J genes are TRBV6-5 and TRBJ1-3; D remains unclear. Per the germline V gene, CDR1 is MNHEY and CDR2 is SVGAGI. V gave up 3 bases and J gave up 4 bases, with 10 bases separating them. The CDR3 runs to 14 residues. Written as DNA, the CDR3 is TGTGCCAGCAGTTATAGGATTCCGGGAAACACCATATATTTT. Protein sequence: CASSYRIPGNTIYF.

In nucleotides, the CDR3 is TGTGCCAGCAGCTTAGTAAGACTAGCCGGGGAGACCCAGTACTTC. Protein sequence: CASSLVRLAGETQYF. This rearrangement joins TRBV14 to TRBJ2-5; 7 nucleotides line up with TRBD2. This CDR3 comprises 15 residues. Trimming removed 5 bases from V and 5 bases from J; junction bases left unmatched: 11. CDR1 and CDR2 (germline): SGHDN, FVKESK.

Remarks on this clonotype: Given a much more abundant clone one base away, this may be a read error. The rearrangement joins TRBV6-1 to TRBJ1-1; 7 bases line up with TRBD1. After removal of 4 bases from V and 3 bases from J, the junction contained 8 bases not matched to a gene. From germline, CDR1 is MNHNS and CDR2 SASEGT. The CDR3 loop spans 15 amino acids. CDR3 nucleotides: TGTGCCAGCAGTGCAACAGGGGCGGAGGACACTGAAGCTTTCTTT. Its protein product is CASSATGAEDTEAFF.

Concerning this clonotype: Its ends do not fully match the called genes, so a read error is possible. The chain couples TRBV5-1 to TRBJ1-1; D not certain. This CDR3 is built from 13 residues. From germline, CDR1 is SGHRS and CDR2 YFSETQ. The CDR3 loop reads CASSKDLNTEAFF. DNA of the CDR3: TGTGCCAGCAGCAAGGACCTGAACACTGAAGCTTTCTTT.

The chain links TRBV5-1 to TRBJ2-7; maybe TRBD2 (6 bases). This CDR3 region has 14 residues. Germline-derived CDR1 and CDR2 are SGHRS and YFSETQ. V gave up 4 bases and J gave up 3 bases, with 14 bases separating them. The CDR3 nucleotides read TGCGCCAGCAGCCCCACCGGGACTGGCTACGAGCAGTACTTC. Its protein is CASSPTGTGYEQYF.

The genes are TRBV5-1 and TRBJ2-7; D might be TRBD2 (7 bases). V shed 3 bases and J shed 6 bases, with 22 bases lying between them. The length of the CDR3 is 16 residues. Germline V gene sequence: CDR1 SGHRS, CDR2 YFSETQ. CDR3 sequence reads: CASSSGGGGQVGEQYF. The CDR3 DNA is TGCGCCAGCAGCTCTGGGGGGGGGGGGCAGGTGGGCGAGCAGTACTTC.

Turning to this clonotype: A single base separates this from a much larger clone, so it may be a read error. The CDR3 sequence: CASSLSTGDKGSPLHF. The CDR3 nucleotides read TGTGCCAGCAGTTTATCAACCGGGGACAAGGGATCACCCCTCCACTTT. The rearrangement links TRBV10-3 to TRBJ1-6, with D perhaps TRBD1 (6 bases). Per the germline V gene, CDR1 is ENHRY and CDR2 is SYGVKD. CDR3 length equals 16 residues.

The chain employs TRBV10-3 and TRBJ2-3; 10 nucleotides match TRBD2. CDR3 size: 16 residues. Trimming at V came to 5 bases and at J to 5 bases, leaving 10 bases not matched to a gene. CDR1 and CDR2 (germline): ENHRY, SYGVKD. This CDR3 reads CAISFTGTSEKDTQYF. For the CDR3, the DNA is TGTGCCATCAGTTTCACTGGGACTAGCGAGAAAGATACGCAGTATTTT.